These 15 T cell receptor beta chains were all obtained from the same sample, sequenced in a study of T cell changes during pregnancy in multiple sclerosis. Libraries were prepared by immunoSEQ multiplex PCR; TCRdb keeps only in-frame clonotypes and omits some of them. Of approximately 33,000 clones listed, around 92% are singletons. The sample was CD4+ T cells from peripheral blood mononuclear cells, taken after pregnancy. These receptors came from a female donor with multiple sclerosis, enrolled in a pregnancy study.

V is TRBV25-1 and J is TRBJ2-1; D gene uncertain. The ends were cut back, 3 bases at V and 5 bases at J, with 14 bases in the middle. There are 15 residues in the CDR3. Germline V gene lookup returns CDR1 MGHDK and CDR2 SYGVNS. The DNA for the CDR3 is TGTGCCAGCAGTGAGGCCCTTCTCGTCCACAATGAGCAGTTCTTC. This codes for CASSEALLVHNEQFF. Combining the CDR3 with reference TRBV25-1 and TRBJ2-1 gives the whole variable domain EADIYQTPRYLVIGTGKKITLECSQTMGHDKMYWYQQDPGMELHLIHYSYGVNSTEKGDLSSESTVSRIRTEHFPLTLESARPSHTSQYLCASSEALLVHNEQFFGPGTRLTVL.

In DNA, the CDR3 is TGTGCCAGCAGTTTAGGAAGCGGGAGGTCCACCGGGGAGCTGTTTTTT. It translates to CASSLGSGRSTGELFF. V is TRBV7-3 and J is TRBJ2-2; TRBD2 matches 9 bases. The CDR3 loop spans 16 amino acids. CDR1 and CDR2 from the germline V gene are SGHTA and FQGTGA. Trimming removed 6 bases from V and 4 bases from J; junction bases left unmatched: 9.

The chain employs TRBV7-6 and TRBJ2-3, with TRBD2 as a possible D gene (5 bases). Germline V gives CDR1 SGHVS, CDR2 FNYEAQ. Trimming left V 3 bases short and J 4 bases short, with 14 bases between. This CDR3 is built from 15 residues. CDR3 nucleotides: TGTGCCAGCAGCTTGGGCCCAAGCGGCGCAGATACGCAGTATTTT. Protein: CASSLGPSGADTQYF.

The V gene is TRBV30, the J gene TRBJ2-7; D unresolved. Trimming took 0 bases from V and 5 from J, leaving 17 bases between them. Germline-derived CDR1 and CDR2 are GTSNPN and SVGIG (reference sequence). The CDR3 is made up of 15 amino acids. CDR3: CAWSVLSPLSNEQYF. The CDR3 nucleotides are TGTGCCTGGAGTGTACTGAGTCCCCTATCCAACGAGCAGTACTTC.

This clone was recorded once. The rearrangement joins TRBV28 to TRBJ2-1, with 12 bases that match TRBD2. The trim removed 6 bases at V and 9 bases at J, leaving 6 bases unmatched. The CDR3 consists of 14 residues. Germline CDR1 MDHEN, CDR2 SYDVKM. The CDR3 nucleotides read TGTGCCAGCAGCTTGACTAGCGGGAGAGGTGAGCAGTTCTTC. Its protein product is CASSLTSGRGEQFF.

This chain connects TRBV5-5 to TRBJ2-7; 7 bases align to TRBD2. Germline CDR1 is SGHKS and CDR2 is YYEKEE (reference sequence). The CDR3 is 19 residues long. The V gene end was trimmed by 6 bases and the J gene end by 1 base; junction bases not matched to a gene: 22. The CDR3 is CASTSMGTGGPIQSYEQYF. The CDR3 DNA is TGTGCCAGCACCTCCATGGGGACGGGAGGACCAATTCAGTCCTACGAGCAGTACTTC.

The chain uses TRBV19 and TRBJ1-5; weak D call: TRBD1 (6 bases). The CDR3 covers 14 residues. The V and J ends lost 5 bases and 5 bases respectively, with 13 bases between them. CDR1 is LNHDA, CDR2 SQIVND, per germline (reference sequence). The CDR3 is CASSLPTGHQPQHF. CDR3 nucleotide sequence: TGTGCCAGTAGTTTACCGACAGGTCATCAGCCCCAGCATTTT.

V gene TRBV19 combines with J gene TRBJ1-4; D remains unclear. This CDR3 comprises 17 residues. Trimming removed 6 bases from V and 5 bases from J, with 22 bases in between. CDR1 is LNHDA, CDR2 SQIVND, per germline (reference sequence). In nucleotides, the CDR3 is TGTGCCAGTAGCCCCTTTCGGACTCGGATAAAAAATGAAAAACTGTTTTTT. Its protein is CASSPFRTRIKNEKLFF.

The chain has TRBV29-1 and TRBJ2-3; D is unclear. Trimming left V 5 bases short and J 4 bases short, with 10 bases between. Germline loops: CDR1 SQVTM, CDR2 ANQGSEA. This CDR3 comprises 12 residues. DNA of the CDR3: TGCAGCGTTATAGGAGAGGCAGATACGCAGTATTTT. Translation gives CSVIGEADTQYF.

The chain is built from TRBV5-1 and TRBJ2-2, with TRBD2 as a possible D gene (5 bases). The CDR3 runs 16 residues. Germline CDR1 SGHRS, CDR2 YFSETQ. Trimming shortened V by 0 bases and J by 4 bases, and 13 bases separated the two germline ends. This CDR3 reads CASSLDGMRATGELFF. DNA of the CDR3: TGCGCCAGCAGCTTGGATGGGATGAGGGCCACCGGGGAGCTGTTTTTT.

This clone was seen a single time. This chain links TRBV14 with TRBJ2-5, with 10 bases that match TRBD2. The CDR3 is made up of 17 amino acids. The V gene's germline CDR1 is SGHDN and CDR2 FVKESK. V gave up 5 bases and J gave up 2 bases; unmatched junction bases: 11. CDR3 nucleotide sequence: TGTGCCAGCAGCTTGGGGATAGCGGGGGGACATCAAGAGACCCAGTACTTC. Translated: CASSLGIAGGHQETQYF.

This rearrangement joins TRBV1 to TRBJ2-5; TRBD2 is taken as the D call from the table, unchecked against the DNA. TRBV1 is deemed a pseudogene. This CDR3 has 16 amino acids. CDR3 coding DNA: TGCACCAGCAGCCTGACTAGCGGGGGGGCCAGAGAGACCCAGTACTTC. Protein product: CTSSLTSGGARETQYF.

The rearrangement uses TRBV28 and TRBJ2-7; D possibly corresponds to TRBD2 (6 bases). With 6 bases removed from V and 2 bases from J, the gap between germline ends came to 20 bases. The CDR3 is 16 residues long. The V gene's germline CDR1 is MDHEN and CDR2 SYDVKM. The CDR3, as DNA: TGTGCCAGCAGATCCCCCCCCGGGGGAACCGCCTACGAGCAGTACTTC. It translates to CASRSPPGGTAYEQYF. The variable domain in full, with the rest retrieved from reference TRBV28 and TRBJ2-7, is DVKVTQSSRYLVKRTGEKVFLECVQDMDHENMFWYRQDPGLGLRLIYFSYDVKMKEKGDIPEGYSVSREKKERFSLILESASTNQTSMYLCASRSPPGGTAYEQYFGPGTRLTVT.

The chain carries TRBV7-2 and TRBJ1-2; D possibly corresponds to TRBD1 (6 bases). Germline V gene data show CDR1 as SGHTA and CDR2 as FQGNSA. CDR3 length: 18 amino acids. The V gene lost 0 bases and the J gene lost 4 bases, with 21 bases spanning the gap. CDR3 loop: CASSLAGASNVLRYGYTF. The CDR3 region has the DNA TGTGCCAGCAGCTTAGCGGGGGCATCTAACGTTCTTCGCTATGGCTACACCTTC.

With respect to this clone: Other DNA sequences within the sample encode an identical CDR3. The rearrangement uses TRBV7-8 and TRBJ1-5, with D maybe TRBD1 (5 bases). V lost 5 bases and J 8 bases, leaving 13 bases between the germline ends. CDR3 length equals 13 residues. CDR1 and CDR2 (germline): SGHVS, FQNEAQ. Written as DNA, the CDR3 is TGTGCCAGCAGCCGGGACCGGGGGGAGCCCCAGCATTTT. Amino acid sequence: CASSRDRGEPQHF.